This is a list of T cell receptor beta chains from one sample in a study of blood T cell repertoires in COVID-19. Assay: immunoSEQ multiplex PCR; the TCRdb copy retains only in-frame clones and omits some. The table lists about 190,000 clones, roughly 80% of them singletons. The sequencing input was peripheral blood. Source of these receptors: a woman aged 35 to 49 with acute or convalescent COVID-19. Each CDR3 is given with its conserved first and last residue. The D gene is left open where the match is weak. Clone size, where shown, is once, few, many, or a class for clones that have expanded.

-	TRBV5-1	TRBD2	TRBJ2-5	CASSLGVSGSEDQETQYF	TGCGCCAGCAGCTTGGGAGTTAGCGGGAGTGAAGACCAAGAGACCCAGTACTTC
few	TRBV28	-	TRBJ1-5	CASSNVGLSNQPQHF	TGTGCCAGCAGTAATGTGGGCCTTAGCAATCAGCCCCAGCATTTT
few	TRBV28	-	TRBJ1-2	CASSLGPYYGYTF	TGTGCCAGCAGTCTGGGGCCCTACTATGGCTACACCTTC
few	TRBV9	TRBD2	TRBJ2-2	CASSELAGGLVGELFF	TGTGCCAGCAGCGAACTAGCGGGGGGGCTGGTCGGGGAGCTGTTTTTT
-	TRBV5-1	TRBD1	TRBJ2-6	CASSSLPGTGTSGANVLTF	TGCGCCAGCAGCTCCCTTCCCGGGACAGGGACGTCTGGGGCCAACGTCCTGACTTTC
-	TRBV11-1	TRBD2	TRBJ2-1	CASSLGRGGDEQFF	TGTGCCAGCAGCTTAGGCCGGGGGGGCGATGAGCAGTTCTTC
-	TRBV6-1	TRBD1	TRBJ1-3	CASSEALGQARNTIYF	TGTGCCAGCAGTGAGGCTCTGGGACAGGCCAGAAACACCATATATTTT
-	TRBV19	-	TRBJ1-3	CASAPSGTGNTIYF	TGTGCCAGTGCCCCTTCCGGGACAGGAAACACCATATATTTT
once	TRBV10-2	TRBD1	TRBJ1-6	CASSDNGTGGGKPPLHF	TGCGCCAGCAGTGACAACGGGACAGGGGGGGGAAAGCCACCCCTCCACTTT
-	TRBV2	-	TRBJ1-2	CASSIIRGWNF	TGTGCCAGCAGTATTATCCGCGGGTGGAACTTC
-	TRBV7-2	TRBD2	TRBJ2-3	CASQPGGRDTQYF	TGTGCCAGCCAACCGGGAGGAAGAGATACGCAGTATTTT
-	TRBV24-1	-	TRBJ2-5	CATSDPAVQETQYF	TGTGCCACCAGTGACCCAGCGGTCCAAGAGACCCAGTACTTC